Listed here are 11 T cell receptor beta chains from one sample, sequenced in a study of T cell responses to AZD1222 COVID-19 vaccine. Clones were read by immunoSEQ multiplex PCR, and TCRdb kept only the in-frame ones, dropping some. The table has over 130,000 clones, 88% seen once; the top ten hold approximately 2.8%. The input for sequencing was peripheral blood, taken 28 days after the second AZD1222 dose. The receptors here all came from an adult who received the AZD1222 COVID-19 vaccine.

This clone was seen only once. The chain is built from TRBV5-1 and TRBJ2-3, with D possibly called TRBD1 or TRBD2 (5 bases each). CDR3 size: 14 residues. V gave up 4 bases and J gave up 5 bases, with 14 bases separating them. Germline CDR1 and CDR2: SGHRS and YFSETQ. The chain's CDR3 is CASSPGRGQDTQYF. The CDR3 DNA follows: TGCGCCAGCAGCCCGGGACGGGGTCAAGATACGCAGTATTTT.

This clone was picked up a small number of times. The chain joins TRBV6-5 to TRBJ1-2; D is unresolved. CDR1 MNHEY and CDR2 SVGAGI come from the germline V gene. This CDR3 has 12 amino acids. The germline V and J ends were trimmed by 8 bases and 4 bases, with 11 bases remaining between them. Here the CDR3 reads CASVGPVYGYTF. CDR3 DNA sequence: TGTGCCAGCGTGGGCCCGGTCTATGGCTACACCTTC.

CDR3 coding DNA: TGTGCCAGCATGACCGGACAGGGAAGTTACGAGCAGTACTTC. It is translated as CASMTGQGSYEQYF. This rearrangement joins TRBV27 to TRBJ2-7; 8 bases agree with TRBD1. Germline lookup yields CDR1 MNHEY and CDR2 SMNVEV (reference sequence). The length of the CDR3 is 14 residues. V was pared by 7 bases and J by 4 bases, with 9 bases of the junction left unmatched.

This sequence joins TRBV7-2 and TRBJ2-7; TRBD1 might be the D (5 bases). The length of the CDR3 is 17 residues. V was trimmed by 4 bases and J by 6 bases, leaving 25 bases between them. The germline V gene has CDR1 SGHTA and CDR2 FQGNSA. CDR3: CASSSDPRTGGHFEQYF. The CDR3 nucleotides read TGTGCCAGCAGCTCCGACCCTCGGACGGGCGGACATTTCGAGCAGTACTTC.

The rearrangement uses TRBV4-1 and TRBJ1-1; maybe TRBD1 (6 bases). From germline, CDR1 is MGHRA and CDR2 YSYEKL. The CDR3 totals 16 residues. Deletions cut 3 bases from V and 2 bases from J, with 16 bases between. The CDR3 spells CASSQSIRGPNTEAFF. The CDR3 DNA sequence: TGCGCCAGCAGCCAGTCGATCAGGGGCCCTAACACTGAAGCTTTCTTT.

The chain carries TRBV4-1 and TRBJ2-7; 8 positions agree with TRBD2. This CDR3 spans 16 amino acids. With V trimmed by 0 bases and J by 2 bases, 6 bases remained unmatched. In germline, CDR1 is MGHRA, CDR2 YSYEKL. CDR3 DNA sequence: TGCGCCAGCAGCCAAGACCCAAGCGGGAGAACCTACGAGCAGTACTTC. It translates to CASSQDPSGRTYEQYF.

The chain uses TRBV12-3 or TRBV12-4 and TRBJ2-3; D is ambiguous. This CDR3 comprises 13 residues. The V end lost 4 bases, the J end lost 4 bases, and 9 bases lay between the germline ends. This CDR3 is CASSWQQPDTQYF. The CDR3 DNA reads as TGTGCCAGCAGTTGGCAACAGCCAGATACGCAGTATTTT.

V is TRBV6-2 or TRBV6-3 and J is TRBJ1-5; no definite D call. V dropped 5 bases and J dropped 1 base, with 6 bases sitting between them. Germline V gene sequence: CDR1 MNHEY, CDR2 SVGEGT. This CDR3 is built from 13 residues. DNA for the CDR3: TGTGCCAGCAGTCTTTGGAGCAATCAGCCCCAGCATTTT. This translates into CASSLWSNQPQHF.

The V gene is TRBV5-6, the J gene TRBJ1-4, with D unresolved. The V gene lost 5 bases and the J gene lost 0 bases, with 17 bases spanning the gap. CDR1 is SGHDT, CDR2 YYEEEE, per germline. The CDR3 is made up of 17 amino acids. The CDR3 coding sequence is TGTGCCAGCAGGCTTAATGGCGACTCTGCAACTAATGAAAAACTGTTTTTT. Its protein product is CASRLNGDSATNEKLFF.

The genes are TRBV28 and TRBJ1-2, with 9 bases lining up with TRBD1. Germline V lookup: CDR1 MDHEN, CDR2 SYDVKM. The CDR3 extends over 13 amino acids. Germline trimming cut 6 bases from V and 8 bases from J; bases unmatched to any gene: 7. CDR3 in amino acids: CASSKQGAGGYTF. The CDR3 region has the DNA TGTGCCAGCAGCAAACAGGGGGCAGGAGGCTACACCTTC.

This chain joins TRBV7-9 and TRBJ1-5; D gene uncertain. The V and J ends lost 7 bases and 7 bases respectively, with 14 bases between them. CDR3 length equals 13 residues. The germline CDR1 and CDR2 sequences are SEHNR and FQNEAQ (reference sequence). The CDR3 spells CASTTSDRQPQHF. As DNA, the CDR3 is TGTGCCAGCACCACCTCCGATAGGCAGCCCCAGCATTTT.